This T cell receptor (beta chain) is from a study of T cell repertoires in cytomegalovirus infection. In the study overall: Researchers turned to recently identified HLA-C-restricted CMV epitopes as well as well-studied HLA-B-restricted ones. Both CMV infection and a matching HLA type were indicated by public TCR beta signatures. Regarding the study as a whole: The cumulative frequency of public TCR beta families identified carriers of CMV plus the relevant HLA. There were HLA-C-restricted CMV-specific TCR beta clonotypes dominating the ex vivo response.

The germline V gene encodes CDR1 SGHVS and CDR2 FQNEAQ. The V segment lost 5 bases and the J segment 8 bases; nucleotides outside the gene matches: 13. This CDR3 contains 16 residues. This clonotype was seen more than once but under ten times. Its matching antigen is unknown. TCRdb fed the reads into MiXCR, producing one record per CDR3 protein. The sample holds approximately 910,000 distinct CDR3 sequences, 31% seen once. The material was cultured CD8+ T cells from PBMCs, obtained from culture after CMV antigen stimulation. The TCR sequence derives from a human donor in good health (CMV status not recorded). Some clones in this sample may be carry-over from other donors' samples. This sequence joins TRBV7-8 and TRBJ2-1; 9 bases align to TRBD2. The CDR3 here is CASSLDGAGGIDEQFF. CDR3 DNA: TGTGCCAGCAGCCTCGACGGAGCGGGGGGTATAGATGAGCAGTTCTTC.